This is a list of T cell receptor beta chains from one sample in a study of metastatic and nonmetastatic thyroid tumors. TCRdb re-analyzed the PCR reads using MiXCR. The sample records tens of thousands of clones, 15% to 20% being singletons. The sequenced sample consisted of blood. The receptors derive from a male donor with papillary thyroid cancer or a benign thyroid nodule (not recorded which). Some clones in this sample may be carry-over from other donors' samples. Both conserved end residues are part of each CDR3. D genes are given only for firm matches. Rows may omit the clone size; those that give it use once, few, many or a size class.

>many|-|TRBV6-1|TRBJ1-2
TGTGCCAGCATACCTCCAGGAACCTATGGCTACACCTTC
CASIPPGTYGYTF
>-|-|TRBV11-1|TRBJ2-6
TGTGCCAGCAGCTTAAACCGTAACTCTGGGGCCAACGTCCTGACTTTC
CASSLNRNSGANVLTF
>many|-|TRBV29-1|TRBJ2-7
TGCAGCGTTGAAGGCGGGGATGGCTCCTACGAGCAGTACTTC
CSVEGGDGSYEQYF
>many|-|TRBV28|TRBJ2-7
TGTGCCAGCAGAAGCTCTGAGGGGAGGTACTACGAGCAGTACTTC
CASRSSEGRYYEQYF
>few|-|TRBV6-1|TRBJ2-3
TGTGCCAGCAGTGAATTATTGGGTCGATCTGTCACAGATACGCAGTATTTT
CASSELLGRSVTDTQYF
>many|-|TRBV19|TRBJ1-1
TGTGCCAGTAGTAAATCGACACGGAGCCTTGAAGCTTTCTTT
CASSKSTRSLEAFF
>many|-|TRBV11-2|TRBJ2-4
TGTGCCAGCAGCTTAGAGGGCCTTAGTGGGCGGGCGGCCCTCTCTAAAAACATTCAGTACTTC
CASSLEGLSGRAALSKNIQYF
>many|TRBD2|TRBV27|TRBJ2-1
TGTGCCAGCAGTTTATTACGGACTAGCACTCTGCTGGTTGAGCAGTTCTTC
CASSLLRTSTLLVEQFF
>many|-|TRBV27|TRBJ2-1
TGTGCCAGCAGTTCCAGACTCCCCGGGGGCAATGAGCAGTTCTTC
CASSSRLPGGNEQFF
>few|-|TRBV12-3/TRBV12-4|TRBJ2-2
TGTGCCAACAGTACAACCCGGAGAATGAACACCGGGGAGCTGTTTTTT
CANSTTRRMNTGELFF
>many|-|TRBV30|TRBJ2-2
TGTGCCTGGAGGACACAGGGGAACACCGGGGAGCTGTTTTTT
CAWRTQGNTGELFF
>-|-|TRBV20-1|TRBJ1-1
TGCAGTGCTAGAGATTGGGACCGGGGGGTCACTGAAGCTTTCTTT
CSARDWDRGVTEAFF
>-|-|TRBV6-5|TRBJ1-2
TGTGCCAGCAGTTCCTGCATGTACTATGGCTACACCTTC
CASSSCMYYGYTF
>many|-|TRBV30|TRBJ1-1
TGTGCCTGGGGGCGGGGCCTCCAAGTCGGCACTGAAGCTTTCTTT
CAWGRGLQVGTEAFF
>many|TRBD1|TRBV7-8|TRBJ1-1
TGTGCCAGCAGAGTCGACAGGGTCGGTTACGAAGCTTTCTTT
CASRVDRVGYEAFF
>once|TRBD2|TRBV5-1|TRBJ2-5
TGCGCCAGCAGCCCCCATCAAGGTAGCGGGGGGAAAGAGACCCAGTACTTC
CASSPHQGSGGKETQYF
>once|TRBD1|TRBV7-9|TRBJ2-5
TGTGCCAGCAGCTTAGGGGGACAGGGTTTAGAGACCCAGTACTTC
CASSLGGQGLETQYF
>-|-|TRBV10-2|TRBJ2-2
TGCGCCAGAGGGGAGACAGAGGGCGATAGCGGGGAGCTGTTTTTT
CARGETEGDSGELFF
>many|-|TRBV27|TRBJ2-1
TGTGCCAGCAGTTTTTCCAATTACAATGAGCAGTTCTTC
CASSFSNYNEQFF
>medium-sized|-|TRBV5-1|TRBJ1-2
TGCGCCAGCAGCTCCGCGGGGATTGATGGCTACACCTTC
CASSSAGIDGYTF
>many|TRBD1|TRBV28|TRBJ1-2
TGTGCCAGCAGTTCGGGGCAGGGGGTATTTAACTATGGCTACACCTTC
CASSSGQGVFNYGYTF
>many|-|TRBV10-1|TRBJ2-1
TGCGCCAGCAGTGAGAGGGGTAGCGGCTCCTACAATGAGCAGTTCTTC
CASSERGSGSYNEQFF
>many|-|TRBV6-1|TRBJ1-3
TGTGCCAGCAATTCGGGGGGAAACACCATATATTTT
CASNSGGNTIYF
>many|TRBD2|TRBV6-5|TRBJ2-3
TGTGCCAGCAGGAGTGGCGGGGGGGCCGTAATTTACACAGATACGCAGTATTTT
CASRSGGGAVIYTDTQYF
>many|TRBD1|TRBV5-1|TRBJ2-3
TGCGCCAGCAGCCCCGGGACAGGGGGCACAGATACGCAGTATTTT
CASSPGTGGTDTQYF
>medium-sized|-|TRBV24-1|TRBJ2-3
TGTGCCACCAGTGATTTTACTAGGGACAGCACAGATACGCAGTATTTT
CATSDFTRDSTDTQYF
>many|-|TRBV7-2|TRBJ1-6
TGTACCAGCAGCACTTGGGCTTCCGGTAATTCACCCCTCCACTTT
CTSSTWASGNSPLHF
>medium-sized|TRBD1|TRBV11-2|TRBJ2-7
TGTGCCAGCAGCTTATTTTTGGGACAGGTTACCTACGAGCAGTACTTC
CASSLFLGQVTYEQYF
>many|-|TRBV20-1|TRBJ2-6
TGCGCGCTACCCTCTGGGGCCAACGTCCTGACTTTC
CALPSGANVLTF
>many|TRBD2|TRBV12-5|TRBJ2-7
TGTGCTAGTGGTTTGGTAGGGGGGGGGGCTAGCGGGAGGTACGAGCAGTACTTC
CASGLVGGGASGRYEQYF
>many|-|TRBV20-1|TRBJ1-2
TGCAGTGCAGCCTCCCCCAATGCTGACTATGGCTACACCTTC
CSAASPNADYGYTF
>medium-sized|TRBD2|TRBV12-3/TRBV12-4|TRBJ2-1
TGTGCCAGCAGTTTAGCCCTCCTAGCGGGAGTCGCCAATGAGCAGTTCTTC
CASSLALLAGVANEQFF
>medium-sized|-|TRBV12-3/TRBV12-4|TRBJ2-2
TGTGCCAGCAGAATCACCGGGGAGCTGTTTTTT
CASRITGELFF
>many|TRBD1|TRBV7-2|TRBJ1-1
TGTGCCAGCAGCGACCAACAGGGGCGGGCTGAAGCTTTCTTT
CASSDQQGRAEAFF
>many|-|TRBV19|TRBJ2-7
TGTGCCAGTAGTATTACCGAGGGGCGTGAATACGAGCAGTACTTC
CASSITEGREYEQYF
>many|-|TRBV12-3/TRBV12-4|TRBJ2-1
TGTGCCAGCCGGGCCAGCTCCTACAATGAGCAGTTCTTC
CASRASSYNEQFF
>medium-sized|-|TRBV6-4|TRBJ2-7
TGTGCCAGCAGTGAAGAGCCGGGCTACGAGCAGTACTTC
CASSEEPGYEQYF
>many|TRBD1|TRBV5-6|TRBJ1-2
TGTGCCAGCAGCCGGGGACAGCAAATCTATGGCTACACCTTC
CASSRGQQIYGYTF
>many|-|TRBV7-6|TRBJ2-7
TGTGCCAGCAGCCGAGGTGGGGATCGGAGCGAGCAGTACTTC
CASSRGGDRSEQYF
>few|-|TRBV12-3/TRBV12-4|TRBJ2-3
TGTGCCAGCAGCCAAAATACGCAGTATTTT
CASSQNTQYF
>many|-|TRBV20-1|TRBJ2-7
TGCAGTGCTAGTGACAGCTACGAGCAGTACTTC
CSASDSYEQYF
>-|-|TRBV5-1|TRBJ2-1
TGCGCCAGCAGCTTGGGGGAGCTCGAGCAGTTCTTC
CASSLGELEQFF
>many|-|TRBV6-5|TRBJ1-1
TGTGCCAGCAGTTCCTCGGATGAATCTGAAGCTTTCTTT
CASSSSDESEAFF
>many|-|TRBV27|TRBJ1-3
TGTGCCAGCTCCTCTGGAAACACCATATATTTT
CASSSGNTIYF
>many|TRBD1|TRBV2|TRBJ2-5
TGTGCCAGCAGTGAAGCGCAGGGGGATGGAGAGACCCAGTACTTC
CASSEAQGDGETQYF
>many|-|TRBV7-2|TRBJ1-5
TGTGCCCTGGGTGTTTGGAATCAGCCCCAGCATTTT
CALGVWNQPQHF
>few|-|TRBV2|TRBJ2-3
TGTGCCAGCCTCCGGTGGGGCTCGAGCACAGATACGCAGTATTTT
CASLRWGSSTDTQYF
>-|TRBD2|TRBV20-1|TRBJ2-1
TGCAGTGCTAGATGGGGACTAGCGGGGGGGGATAATGAGCAGTTCTTC
CSARWGLAGGDNEQFF
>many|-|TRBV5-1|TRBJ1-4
TGCGCCAGCAGCCCCGCAGCGGGGCTAGAAAAACTGTTTTTT
CASSPAAGLEKLFF
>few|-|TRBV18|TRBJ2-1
TGTGCCAGCCCACCAATCAGGGATTCCTCCTACAATGAGCAGTTCTTC
CASPPIRDSSYNEQFF
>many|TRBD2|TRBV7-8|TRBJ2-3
TGTGCCAGCAGCTTGCGACTAGCGGGGACAGATACGCAGTATTTT
CASSLRLAGTDTQYF